The 4 T cell receptor beta chains below come from one sample, sequenced in a study of cytomegalovirus exposure and HLA in healthy donors. With 60 Vbeta and 13 Jbeta primers, the PCR was carried out. Method: immunoSEQ multiplex PCR; TCRdb's copy keeps in-frame clones and lacks some. The sample holds some 140,000 clones, around 75% seen once. Sequencing input: PBMCs. These receptors all stem from a man in his thirties or forties in good health and CMV-seronegative.

The genes are TRBV28 and TRBJ1-5; the D is unclear. Trimming stripped 6 bases from V and 6 bases from J, with 21 bases between. The CDR3 loop spans 16 amino acids. Germline CDR1 is MDHEN and CDR2 is SYDVKM. DNA of the CDR3: TGTGCCAGCAGGCCCCTCCTGATGGGAGGGAGTCAGCCCCAGCATTTT. It translates to CASRPLLMGGSQPQHF.

The rearrangement links TRBV4-3 to TRBJ2-7; D uncertain. CDR1 LGHNA and CDR2 YSLEER come from the germline V gene. There are 13 residues in the CDR3. Trimming pared 0 bases from V and 2 bases from J, leaving 5 bases between. CDR3 sequence: CASSQEQAYEQYF. The CDR3, as DNA: TGCGCCAGCAGCCAAGAACAAGCCTACGAGCAGTACTTC.

The chain employs TRBV7-6 and TRBJ1-6; D gene uncertain. This CDR3 has 13 residues. Germline-derived CDR1 and CDR2 are SGHVS and FNYEAQ. The ends were cut back, 3 bases at V and 3 bases at J, with 3 bases in the middle. CDR3 in amino acids: CASSFGYNSPLHF. The CDR3 DNA reads as TGTGCCAGCAGCTTCGGCTATAATTCACCCCTCCACTTT.

This chain uses TRBV6-1 with TRBJ2-6; D gene ambiguous. The CDR3 has 15 residues. V shed 1 base and J shed 1 base, with 5 bases lying between them. Germline-derived CDR1 and CDR2 are MNHNS and SASEGT. CDR3 in DNA: TGTGCCAGCAGTGAAGGGAGTTCTGGGGCCAACGTCCTGACTTTC. Amino acid sequence: CASSEGSSGANVLTF.